The table lists the clone carrying this T cell receptor (beta chain) with many counts. RNA transcripts provided the source from which TCR beta CDR3 regions were amplified. Primed by the HTBI set, a first-round RT-PCR was run on the TCR CDR3. TCRdb re-called the multiplex PCR reads with MiXCR, one entry per CDR3 protein. The sample lists about 410,000 distinct CDR3 sequences; about 14% were seen once. The germline gives CDR1 MNHNS, CDR2 SASEGT. This CDR3 spans 15 amino acids. V lost 6 bases and J lost 1; bases outside the gene matches: 2. The data stem from a study of T cells in Graves' hyperthyroidism and ophthalmopathy.

This sequence originates from a man younger than 35 with Graves' ophthalmopathy. This sequence joins TRBV6-1 and TRBJ2-5, with TRBD2 identical over 13 bases. Sequenced sample: blood. The CDR3 protein is CASSWTSGGQETQYF. CDR3 DNA: TGTGCCAGCAGCTGGACTAGCGGGGGCCAAGAGACCCAGTACTTC.